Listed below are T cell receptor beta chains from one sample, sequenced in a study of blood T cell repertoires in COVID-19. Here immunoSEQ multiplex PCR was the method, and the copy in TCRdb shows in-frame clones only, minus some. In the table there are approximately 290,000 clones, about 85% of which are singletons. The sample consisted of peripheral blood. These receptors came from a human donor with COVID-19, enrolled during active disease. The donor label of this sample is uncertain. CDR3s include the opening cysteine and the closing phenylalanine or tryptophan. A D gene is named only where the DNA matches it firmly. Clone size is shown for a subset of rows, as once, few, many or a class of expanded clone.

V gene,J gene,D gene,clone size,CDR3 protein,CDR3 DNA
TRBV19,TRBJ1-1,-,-,CASILTDEAFF,TGTGCCAGTATCCTCACAGATGAAGCTTTCTTT
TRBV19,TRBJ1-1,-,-,CASSLGIGLLTEAFF,TGTGCCAGTAGTTTGGGGATCGGACTGCTGACTGAAGCTTTCTTT
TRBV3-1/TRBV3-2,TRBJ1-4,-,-,CASSLRDINEKLFF,TGTGCCAGCAGCCTCCGGGACATTAATGAAAAACTGTTTTTT
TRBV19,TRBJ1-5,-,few,CASSLERFRLAQHF,TGTGCCAGTAGCCTAGAGCGGTTTAGGTTGGCCCAGCATTTT
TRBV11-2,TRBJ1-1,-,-,CASSNSNTEAFF,TGTGCCAGCAGCAATAGTAACACTGAAGCTTTCTTT
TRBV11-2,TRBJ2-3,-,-,CASSLGFQSDTQYF,TGTGCCAGCAGCTTAGGTTTCCAGTCAGATACGCAGTATTTT
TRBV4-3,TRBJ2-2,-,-,CASSQTSRATGELFF,TGCGCCAGCAGCCAAACTTCCAGGGCCACCGGGGAGCTGTTTTTT
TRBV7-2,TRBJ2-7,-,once,CASSSPSYEQYF,TGTGCCAGCAGCTCCCCATCCTACGAGCAGTACTTC
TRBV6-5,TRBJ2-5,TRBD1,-,CASSNGQGAVETQYF,TGTGCCAGCAGCAACGGGCAGGGGGCCGTTGAGACCCAGTACTTC
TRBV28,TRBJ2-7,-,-,CASNRGRGYSYEQYF,TGTGCCAGCAATCGGGGGAGAGGGTACTCCTACGAGCAGTACTTC
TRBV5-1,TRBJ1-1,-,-,CASSLDAGNTEAFF,TGCGCCAGCAGCTTGGACGCAGGTAACACTGAAGCTTTCTTT
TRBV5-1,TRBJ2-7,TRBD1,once,CASSLGQGLGEQYF,TGCGCCAGCAGCTTGGGACAGGGTCTTGGCGAGCAGTACTTC
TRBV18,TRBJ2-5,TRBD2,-,CASSSGLAEETQYF,TGTGCCAGCTCATCGGGACTAGCGGAAGAGACCCAGTACTTC
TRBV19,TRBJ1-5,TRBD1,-,CASSIDRAGQPQHF,TGTGCCAGTAGTATCGACAGGGCAGGACAGCCCCAGCATTTT
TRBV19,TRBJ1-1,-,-,CASSMRQIHTEAFF,TGTGCCAGTAGTATGAGACAGATTCACACTGAAGCTTTCTTT
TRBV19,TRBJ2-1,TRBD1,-,CASSRDRGYNEQFF,TGTGCCAGTTCCCGGGACAGGGGTTACAATGAGCAGTTCTTC
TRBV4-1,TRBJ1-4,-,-,CASSQDRGGRDEKLFF,TGCGCCAGCAGCCAAGATAGGGGGGGCAGGGATGAAAAACTGTTTTTT
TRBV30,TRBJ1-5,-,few,CAWRGDSQNQPQHF,TGTGCCTGGAGGGGGGACTCCCAAAATCAGCCCCAGCATTTT
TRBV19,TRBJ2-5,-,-,CASSARRGETQYF,TGTGCCAGTAGTGCCCGTCGCGGAGAGACCCAGTACTTC
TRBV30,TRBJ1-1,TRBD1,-,CAWSVAGGTEAFF,TGTGCCTGGAGTGTTGCAGGGGGCACTGAAGCTTTCTTT
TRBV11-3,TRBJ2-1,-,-,CASSFLSGSYNEQFF,TGTGCCAGCAGCTTCCTTAGCGGCTCCTACAATGAGCAGTTCTTC
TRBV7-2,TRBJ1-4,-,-,CASSLEPPGGGVGKLFF,TGTGCCAGCAGCTTAGAGCCTCCGGGAGGAGGAGTTGGAAAACTGTTTTTT
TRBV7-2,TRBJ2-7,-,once,CASSALEAGSYEQYF,TGTGCCAGCAGCGCCCTCGAGGCCGGATCCTACGAGCAGTACTTC
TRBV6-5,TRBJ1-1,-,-,CASSHEATEAFF,TGTGCCAGCAGCCATGAGGCCACTGAAGCTTTCTTT
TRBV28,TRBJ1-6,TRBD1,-,CASRTGTSSYNSPLHF,TGTGCCAGCAGGACAGGGACCAGCTCCTATAATTCACCCCTCCACTTT
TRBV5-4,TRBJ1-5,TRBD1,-,CASSLGQLQPQHF,TGTGCCAGCAGCCTGGGACAGCTTCAGCCCCAGCATTTT
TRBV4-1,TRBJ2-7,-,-,CASSQAPGARAYEQYF,TGCGCCAGCAGCCAAGCCCCAGGGGCGAGGGCCTACGAGCAGTACTTC
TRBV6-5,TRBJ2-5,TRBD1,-,CASTPAGQGVGYF,TGTGCCAGCACCCCCGCCGGACAGGGCGTGGGGTACTTC
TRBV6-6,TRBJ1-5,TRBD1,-,CASSPGQVPYQPQHF,TGTGCCAGCAGTCCCGGACAGGTCCCATATCAGCCCCAGCATTTT
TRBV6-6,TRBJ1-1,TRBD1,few,CASRSTGDHTEAFF,TGTGCCAGCAGGTCGACAGGGGACCACACTGAAGCTTTCTTT
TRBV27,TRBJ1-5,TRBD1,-,CASSSYRGSNQPQHF,TGTGCCAGCAGTTCCTACAGGGGTAGCAATCAGCCCCAGCATTTT
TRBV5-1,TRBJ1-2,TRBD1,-,CASSLAAGTGNYGYTF,TGCGCCAGCAGCTTGGCCGCCGGGACAGGGAACTATGGCTACACCTTC
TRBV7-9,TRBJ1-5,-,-,CASSLDPGQPQHF,TGTGCCAGCAGCTTAGATCCGGGACAGCCCCAGCATTTT
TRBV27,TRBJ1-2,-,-,CASSPRGVAGGYTF,TGTGCCAGCAGTCCCCGCGGGGTAGCGGGAGGCTACACCTTC
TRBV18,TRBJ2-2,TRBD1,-,CASSPPKTGDTGELFF,TGTGCCAGCTCACCACCGAAAACAGGGGACACCGGGGAGCTGTTTTTT
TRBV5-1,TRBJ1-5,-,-,CASSLFPGDQPQHF,TGCGCCAGCAGCTTATTCCCCGGGGATCAGCCCCAGCATTTT
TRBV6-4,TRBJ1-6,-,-,CASSEYQNSPLHF,TGTGCCAGCAGTGAGTACCAGAATTCACCCCTCCACTTT
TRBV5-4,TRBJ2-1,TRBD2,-,CASSSPSGAGREQFF,TGTGCCAGCAGCTCACCTAGCGGGGCGGGACGTGAGCAGTTCTTC
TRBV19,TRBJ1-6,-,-,CASSISGGYSPLHF,TGTGCCAGTAGTATTTCGGGGGGTTATTCACCCCTCCACTTT
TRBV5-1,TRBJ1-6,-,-,CASRPTENSPLHF,TGCGCCAGCAGACCGACAGAAAATTCACCCCTCCACTTT
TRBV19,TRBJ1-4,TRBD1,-,CASSGPGQGNEKLFF,TGTGCCAGTAGTGGACCGGGACAGGGTAACGAAAAACTGTTTTTT
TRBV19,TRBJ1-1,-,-,CASSISRAGAFF,TGTGCCAGTAGTATAAGCAGGGCCGGAGCTTTCTTT
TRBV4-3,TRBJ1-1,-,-,CASSQSRRDSEAFF,TGCGCCAGCAGCCAATCGAGGAGAGACAGTGAAGCTTTCTTT
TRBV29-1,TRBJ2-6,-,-,CSVVQNSGANVLTF,TGCAGCGTTGTACAGAATTCTGGGGCCAACGTCCTGACTTTC
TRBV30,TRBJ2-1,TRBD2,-,CASTKASGPYNEQFF,TGTGCCTCCACTAAGGCTAGCGGGCCCTACAATGAGCAGTTCTTC